The 31 T cell receptor beta chains listed next were all sequenced from one sample in a study of blood T cell repertoires in COVID-19. Measured with immunoSEQ multiplex PCR; TCRdb has only the in-frame clones, and not every one. This sample yields roughly 410,000 clones, of which around 91% are seen a single time; 1.5% to 1.7% belongs to the top ten. The sequenced sample was peripheral blood. These receptor sequences come from a woman in her 40s with COVID-19, enrolled during active disease.

The chain is built from TRBV28 and TRBJ1-2, with 9 nucleotides matching TRBD1. V lost 3 bases to trimming and J lost 8 bases; unmatched junction nucleotides: 13. CDR3 length: 16 amino acids. Germline V gives CDR1 MDHEN, CDR2 SYDVKM. The CDR3 region is CASSFRQGGTALGYTF. The CDR3 region has the DNA TGTGCCAGCAGTTTCCGACAGGGGGGGACAGCGTTGGGCTACACCTTC.

V usage is TRBV6-4 and J usage is TRBJ1-1; no clear D. Trimming cost V 4 bases and J 1 base, with 7 bases left between them. CDR1 MRHNA and CDR2 SNTAGT come from the germline V gene. The CDR3 is 13 residues long. The CDR3 bases are TGTGCCAGCAGTGTATCCGGGAACACTGAAGCTTTCTTT. Translation: CASSVSGNTEAFF.

Turning to this clone: At the DNA level, this CDR3 is encoded by other sequences in the same sample as well. The chain is built from TRBV29-1 and TRBJ2-2, with D hard to call. CDR1 and CDR2 from the germline V gene are SQVTM and ANQGSEA. The CDR3 has 12 residues. Trimming left V 7 bases short and J 0 bases short, with 6 bases between. In nucleotides, the CDR3 is TGCAGCGCTACACCGAACACCGGGGAGCTGTTTTTT. Translated: CSATPNTGELFF.

The J gene is TRBJ1-1, the V gene TRBV5-4, with 7 bases aligning to TRBD1. Germline V gives CDR1 SGHNT, CDR2 YYREEE (reference sequence). V dropped 3 bases and J dropped 1; count of bases not matched to a gene: 6. The length of the CDR3 is 15 residues. As DNA, the CDR3 is TGTGCCAGCAGCTCCAGACAGGGAGAGAACACTGAAGCTTTCTTT. Translation gives CASSSRQGENTEAFF. Looking up the rest from reference TRBV5-4 and TRBJ1-1 gives the full variable domain: ETGVTQSPTHLIKTRGQQVTLRCSSQSGHNTVSWYQQALGQGPQFIFQYYREEENGRGNFPPRFSGLQFPNYSSELNVNALELDDSALYLCASSSRQGENTEAFFGQGTRLTVV.

This sequence joins TRBV7-2 and TRBJ2-7; 9 bases line up with TRBD2. CDR1 is SGHTA, CDR2 FQGNSA, per germline. This CDR3 contains 14 residues. V dropped 3 bases and J dropped 0; count of bases not matched to a gene: 0. The CDR3 DNA is TGTGCCAGCAGCTTGACTAGCGGCTCCTACGAGCAGTACTTC. Its protein is CASSLTSGSYEQYF. Full variable domain (missing parts from reference TRBV7-2 and TRBJ2-7): GAGVSQSPSNKVTEKGKDVELRCDPISGHTALYWYRQSLGQGLEFLIYFQGNSAPDKSGLPSDRFSAERTGGSVSTLTIQRTQQEDSAVYLCASSLTSGSYEQYFGPGTRLTVT.

The rearrangement uses TRBV19 and TRBJ2-7; no clear D. The ends were cut back, 0 bases at V and 2 bases at J, with 11 bases in the middle. CDR3 size: 15 residues. Germline loops: CDR1 LNHDA, CDR2 SQIVND (reference sequence). The chain's CDR3 is CASSIDRTAPYEQYF. The CDR3, as DNA: TGTGCCAGTAGTATAGATCGCACAGCACCCTACGAGCAGTACTTC. The variable domain in full, completed from reference TRBV19 and TRBJ2-7, reads DGGITQSPKYLFRKEGQNVTLSCEQNLNHDAMYWYRQDPGQGLRLIYYSQIVNDFQKGDIAEGYSVSREKKESFPLTVTSAQKNPTAFYLCASSIDRTAPYEQYFGPGTRLTVT.

The chain joins TRBV21-1 to TRBJ1-2; no check of the table's D call, TRBD1, against the DNA was made. TRBV21-1 is marked as a pseudogene. The CDR3 is 12 amino acids. For the CDR3, the DNA is TGTGCCAGCAGGGACAGAGACTATGGCTACACCTTC. This translates into CASRDRDYGYTF.

The rearrangement links TRBV7-2 to TRBJ2-2; tentative D call: TRBD1 (5 bases). The CDR3 has 16 amino acids. Germline V lookup: CDR1 SGHTA, CDR2 FQGNSA. V was pared by 5 bases and J by 0 bases, with 13 bases between. CDR3 DNA: TGTGCCAGCAGCATCACAGGCCCCGCGAACACCGGGGAGCTGTTTTTT. Amino acids: CASSITGPANTGELFF.

This clone was seen a handful of times. This chain joins TRBV13 and TRBJ2-1, with D perhaps TRBD2 (6 bases). Germline-derived CDR1 and CDR2 are PRHDT and FYEKMQ (reference sequence). There are 15 residues in the CDR3. The germline V and J ends were trimmed by 2 bases and 3 bases, with 11 bases remaining between them. DNA of the CDR3: TGTGCCAGCAGCTTATATAGGGACTTCTACAATGAGCAGTTCTTC. The encoded protein is CASSLYRDFYNEQFF.

The chain couples TRBV2 to TRBJ1-5; the D is unclear. Germline-derived CDR1 and CDR2 are SNHLY and FYNNEI. V lost 4 bases and J lost 4, with 5 bases in between. The CDR3 is made up of 12 amino acids. This CDR3 is CASSVRNQPQHF. In DNA form, the CDR3 reads TGTGCCAGCAGTGTTCGGAATCAGCCCCAGCATTTT.

The chain recombines TRBV28 with TRBJ2-7; weak D call: TRBD2 (7 bases). Looked up from germline, CDR1 is MDHEN and CDR2 is SYDVKM. The CDR3 contains 16 residues. Trimming removed 4 bases from V and 4 bases from J, with 20 bases in between. The CDR3 is CASSSVRTGRGYEQYF. In nucleotides, the CDR3 is TGTGCCAGCAGTTCCGTTCGCACAGGGAGGGGATACGAGCAGTACTTC.

This rearrangement joins TRBV6-2 or TRBV6-3 to TRBJ2-7; TRBD1 aligns across 8 bases. J gave up 2 bases and V 6 bases, and 9 bases lay outside the gene matches. The germline gives CDR1 MNHEY, CDR2 SVGEGT. The CDR3 has 15 amino acids. The CDR3 loop reads CASSLTGTGPYEQYF. CDR3 in DNA: TGTGCCAGCAGCCTAACAGGGACAGGACCCTACGAGCAGTACTTC.

V gene TRBV5-1 combines with J gene TRBJ1-5, with no clear D. Germline V CDR1 and CDR2: SGHRS, YFSETQ. CDR3 length: 14 amino acids. V lost 0 bases and J lost 7, with 11 bases in between. The CDR3 loop reads CASSLGVERQPQHF. DNA of the CDR3: TGCGCCAGCAGCTTGGGGGTGGAGAGGCAGCCCCAGCATTTT. Looking up the rest from reference TRBV5-1 and TRBJ1-5 gives the full variable domain: KAGVTQTPRYLIKTRGQQVTLSCSPISGHRSVSWYQQTPGQGLQFLFEYFSETQRNKGNFPGRFSGRQFSNSRSEMNVSTLELGDSALYLCASSLGVERQPQHFGDGTRLSIL.

This clone was seen a handful of times. This sequence joins TRBV6-5 and TRBJ1-4; D gene uncertain. Germline V gives CDR1 MNHEY, CDR2 SVGAGI. Between the trimmed V and J ends, which lost 2 bases and 2 bases, there was a span of 9 bases. The CDR3 has 15 residues. CDR3 sequence: CASSYMGGTNEKLFF. CDR3 nucleotide sequence: TGTGCCAGCAGTTACATGGGAGGCACTAATGAAAAACTGTTTTTT.

A few counts support this clone. This sequence joins TRBV29-1 and TRBJ2-7; D might be TRBD2 (5 bases). Trimming shortened V by 4 bases and J by 7 bases, and 11 bases separated the two germline ends. This CDR3 spans 11 amino acids. CDR1 is SQVTM and CDR2 is ANQGSEA in the germline V gene. The CDR3 sequence: CSVVREWEQYF. CDR3 nucleotide sequence: TGCAGCGTTGTGAGGGAGTGGGAGCAGTACTTC.

The J gene is TRBJ1-4, the V gene TRBV28; 7 nucleotides align to TRBD1. The CDR3 runs to 15 residues. J was trimmed by 5 bases and V by 1 base; bases with no gene match: 4. CDR1 and CDR2 (germline): MDHEN, SYDVKM. The DNA of the CDR3 is TGTGCCAGCAGTTTATATGAGACAGGGAATGAAAAACTGTTTTTT. It yields the protein CASSLYETGNEKLFF.

V and J are TRBV5-8 and TRBJ2-5; 7 bases are a match to TRBD2. This CDR3 region has 15 residues. Per the germline V gene, CDR1 is SGHTS and CDR2 is YDEGEE. Germline trimming cut 0 bases from V and 2 bases from J; bases unmatched to any gene: 4. CDR3 sequence: CASSLAMRGQETQYF. DNA for the CDR3: TGTGCCAGCAGCTTGGCTATGCGGGGGCAAGAGACCCAGTACTTC.

This chain joins TRBV18 and TRBJ1-2; no firm D call. CDR3 length equals 15 residues. In germline, CDR1 is KGHSH, CDR2 LQKENI. Trimming stripped 2 bases from V and 5 bases from J, with 15 bases between. The CDR3 reads CASSPLGEGTYGYTF. The CDR3 DNA reads as TGTGCCAGCTCACCATTAGGAGAGGGTACTTATGGCTACACCTTC. The full variable domain, completed using reference TRBV18 and TRBJ1-2, is NAGVMQNPRHLVRRRGQEARLRCSPMKGHSHVYWYRQLPEEGLKFMVYLQKENIIDESGMPKERFSAEFPKEGPSILRIQQVVRGDSAAYFCASSPLGEGTYGYTFGSGTRLTVV.

V gene TRBV7-2 combines with J gene TRBJ1-2, with D perhaps TRBD1 (6 bases). The CDR3 extends over 14 amino acids. Trimming left V 4 bases short and J 2 bases short, with 11 bases between. CDR1 is SGHTA, CDR2 FQGNSA, per germline. CDR3 amino acids: CASSYRTENYGYTF. The DNA for the CDR3 is TGTGCCAGCAGCTACAGGACAGAGAACTATGGCTACACCTTC.

The chain carries TRBV5-4 and TRBJ2-3; 13 bases match TRBD2. J was trimmed by 7 bases and V by 2 bases; bases with no gene match: 4. Germline V gene sequence: CDR1 SGHNT, CDR2 YYREEE (reference sequence). The CDR3 totals 15 residues. The CDR3 DNA follows: TGTGCCAGCAGCTTAACTAGCGGGGGGGCTCATACGCAGTATTTT. Translated, it gives CASSLTSGGAHTQYF.

A single count supports this clone. The chain links TRBV9 to TRBJ2-1, with a possible D match to TRBD2 (6 bases). Trimming stripped 6 bases from V and 4 bases from J, with 17 bases between. Germline V gene lookup returns CDR1 SGDLS and CDR2 YYNGEE. This CDR3 is built from 15 residues. The CDR3 reads CASKKGISGYNEQFF. CDR3 nucleotide sequence: TGTGCCAGCAAAAAGGGGATTAGCGGTTACAATGAGCAGTTCTTC.

This chain connects TRBV6-6 to TRBJ1-6; D is ambiguous. V was shortened by 6 bases and J by 0 bases, with 12 bases between the two germline ends. Germline V gene lookup returns CDR1 MNHNY and CDR2 SVGAGI (reference sequence). This CDR3 region has 16 residues. This CDR3 is CASRLSVSSYNSPLHF. DNA of the CDR3: TGTGCCAGCAGGCTTTCAGTAAGCTCCTATAATTCACCCCTCCACTTT.

The genes are TRBV27 and TRBJ2-7; possibly TRBD2 for D (5 bases). V was cut by 6 bases and J by 3 bases, with 15 bases left in between. The CDR3 length is 14 residues. Germline lookup yields CDR1 MNHEY and CDR2 SMNVEV (reference sequence). The CDR3 coding sequence is TGTGCCAGCAGCCAACGGGGAGCCAGCTACGAGCAGTACTTC. The encoded protein is CASSQRGASYEQYF.

V is TRBV7-2 and J is TRBJ2-7, with 7 bases aligning to TRBD2. V lost 1 base to trimming and J lost 3 bases; unmatched junction nucleotides: 6. CDR1 and CDR2 (germline): SGHTA, FQGNSA. The CDR3 is 15 amino acids. Here the CDR3 DNA reads TGTGCCAGCAGCTTAGAGGGAGGGCCCCACTACGAGCAGTACTTC. It translates to CASSLEGGPHYEQYF. The variable domain in full, completed from reference TRBV7-2 and TRBJ2-7, reads GAGVSQSPSNKVTEKGKDVELRCDPISGHTALYWYRQSLGQGLEFLIYFQGNSAPDKSGLPSDRFSAERTGGSVSTLTIQRTQQEDSAVYLCASSLEGGPHYEQYFGPGTRLTVT.

Only a few counts were recorded for this clone. The chain joins TRBV6-2 or TRBV6-3 to TRBJ2-6; weak D call: TRBD2 (6 bases). The V end lost 2 bases, the J end lost 2 bases, and 13 bases lay between the germline ends. The CDR3 contains 17 residues. Germline V gene lookup returns CDR1 MNHEY and CDR2 SVGEGT. The CDR3 coding sequence is TGTGCCAGCAGTTACGGGGGGACGGTTACTGGGGCCAACGTCCTGACTTTC. Translating gives CASSYGGTVTGANVLTF.

This clone was detected only a few times. Other DNA sequences within the sample encode an identical CDR3. The chain combines TRBV28 with TRBJ1-5; TRBD1 matches 7 bases. Unmatched junction bases numbered 0, after V lost 4 bases and J lost 6 bases. CDR1 is MDHEN and CDR2 is SYDVKM in the germline V gene. CDR3 size: 12 residues. The CDR3 nucleotides read TGTGCCAGCAGTTCAGGGGGTCAGCCCCAGCATTTT. Protein sequence: CASSSGGQPQHF.

The J gene is TRBJ2-2, the V gene TRBV5-1; 8 bases match TRBD2. CDR3 length equals 15 residues. Trimming removed 6 bases from V and 1 base from J; junction bases left unmatched: 5. The germline V gene encodes CDR1 SGHRS and CDR2 YFSETQ. The CDR3 DNA reads as TGCGCCAGCAAATCAAGCGGGGGGAACACCGGGGAGCTGTTTTTT. Protein sequence: CASKSSGGNTGELFF.

The genes are TRBV10-3 and TRBJ1-5; D not certain. The germline V and J ends were trimmed by 10 bases and 2 bases, with 9 bases remaining between them. This CDR3 is 12 amino acids long. Per germline, CDR1 ENHRY and CDR2 SYGVKD. The CDR3 spells CATAPGNQPQHF. In DNA, the CDR3 is TGTGCCACCGCGCCGGGCAATCAGCCCCAGCATTTT.

Details on this clone: The sample holds other DNA sequences that translate to the same CDR3. The chain is built from TRBV7-2 and TRBJ1-5; the D gene is possibly TRBD1 (5 bases). Per the germline V gene, CDR1 is SGHTA and CDR2 is FQGNSA. Trimming pared 1 base from V and 4 bases from J, leaving 11 bases between. The CDR3 contains 15 residues. This CDR3 is CASSLGGEGNQPQHF. The CDR3 bases are TGTGCCAGCAGCTTAGGAGGGGAGGGGAATCAGCCCCAGCATTTT.

V usage is TRBV11-1 and J usage is TRBJ1-1, with D uncertain. V was trimmed by 3 bases and J by 7 bases, leaving 6 bases between them. Germline CDR1 reads SGHAT; CDR2 reads FQDESV (reference sequence). This CDR3 has 11 amino acids. CDR3 protein: CASSFSVEAFF. The DNA for the CDR3 is TGTGCCAGCAGCTTCTCCGTTGAAGCTTTCTTT.

The chain has TRBV12-3 or TRBV12-4 and TRBJ1-5; D is unresolved. V was pared by 7 bases and J by 4 bases, with 11 bases between. This CDR3 is 13 amino acids long. This CDR3 is CASTSTSNQPQHF. The CDR3 DNA follows: TGTGCCAGCACTTCCACTAGTAATCAGCCCCAGCATTTT.